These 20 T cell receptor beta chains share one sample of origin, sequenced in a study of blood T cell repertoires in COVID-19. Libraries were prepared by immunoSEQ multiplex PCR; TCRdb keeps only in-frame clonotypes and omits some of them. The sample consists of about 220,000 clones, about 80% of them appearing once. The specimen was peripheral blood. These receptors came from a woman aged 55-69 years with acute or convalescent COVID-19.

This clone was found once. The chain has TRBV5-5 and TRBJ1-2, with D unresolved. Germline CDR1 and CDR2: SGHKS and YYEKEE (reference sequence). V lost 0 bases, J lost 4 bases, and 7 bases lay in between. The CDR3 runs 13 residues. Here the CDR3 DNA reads TGTGCCAGCAGCTTGGCCCCGGGCTATGGCTACACCTTC. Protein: CASSLAPGYGYTF.

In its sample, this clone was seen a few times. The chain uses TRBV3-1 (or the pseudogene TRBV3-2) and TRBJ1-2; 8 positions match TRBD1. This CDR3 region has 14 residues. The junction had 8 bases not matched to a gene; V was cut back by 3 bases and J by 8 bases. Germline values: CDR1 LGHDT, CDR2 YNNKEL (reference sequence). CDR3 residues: CASSHFDRGLGYTF. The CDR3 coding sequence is TGTGCCAGCAGCCACTTTGACAGGGGCTTAGGCTACACCTTC.

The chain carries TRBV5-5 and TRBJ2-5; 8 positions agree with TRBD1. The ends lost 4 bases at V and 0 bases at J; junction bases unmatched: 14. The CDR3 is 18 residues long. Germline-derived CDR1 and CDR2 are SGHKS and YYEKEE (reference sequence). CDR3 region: CASSPPASGGLYQETQYF. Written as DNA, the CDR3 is TGTGCCAGCAGCCCCCCGGCGTCAGGGGGCCTTTACCAAGAGACCCAGTACTTC. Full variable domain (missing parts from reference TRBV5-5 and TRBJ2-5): DAGVTQSPTHLIKTRGQQVTLRCSPISGHKSVSWYQQVLGQGPQFIFQYYEKEERGRGNFPDRFSARQFPNYSSELNVNALLLGDSALYLCASSPPASGGLYQETQYFGPGTRLLVL.

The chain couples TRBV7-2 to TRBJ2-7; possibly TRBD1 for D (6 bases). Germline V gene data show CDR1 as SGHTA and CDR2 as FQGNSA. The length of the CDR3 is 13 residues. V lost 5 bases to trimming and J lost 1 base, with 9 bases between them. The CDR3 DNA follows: TGTGCCAGCAGCCGGACAGTTTCCTACGAGCAGTACTTC. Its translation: CASSRTVSYEQYF.

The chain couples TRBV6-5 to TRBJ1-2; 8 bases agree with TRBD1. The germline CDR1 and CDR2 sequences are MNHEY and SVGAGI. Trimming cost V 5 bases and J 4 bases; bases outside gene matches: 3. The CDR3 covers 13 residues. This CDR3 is CASSPTGAYGYTF. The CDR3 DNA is TGTGCCAGCAGTCCGACAGGGGCCTATGGCTACACCTTC.

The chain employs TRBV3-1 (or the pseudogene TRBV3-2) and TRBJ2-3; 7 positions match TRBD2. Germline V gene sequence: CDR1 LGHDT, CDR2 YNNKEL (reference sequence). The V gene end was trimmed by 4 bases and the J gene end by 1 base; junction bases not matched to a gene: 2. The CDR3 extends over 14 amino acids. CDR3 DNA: TGTGCCAGCAGCCCACGGGGGGGCACAGATACGCAGTATTTT. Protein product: CASSPRGGTDTQYF.

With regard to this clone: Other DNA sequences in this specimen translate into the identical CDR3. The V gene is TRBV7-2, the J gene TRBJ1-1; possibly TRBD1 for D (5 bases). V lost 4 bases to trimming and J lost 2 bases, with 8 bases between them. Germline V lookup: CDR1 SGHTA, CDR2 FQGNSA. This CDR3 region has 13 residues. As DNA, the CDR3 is TGTGCCAGCAGCTCACAGGTAAACACTGAAGCTTTCTTT. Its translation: CASSSQVNTEAFF.

The CDR3 protein is CASSPGTVIGNTIYF. The CDR3 nucleotides are TGTGCCAGCAGCCCCGGGACAGTAATTGGAAACACCATATATTTT. The V call is TRBV5-6, the J call TRBJ1-3; 7 bases line up with TRBD1. The CDR3 totals 15 residues. With 4 bases clipped from V and 3 bases from J, the junction kept 7 bases outside the gene matches. The germline CDR1 and CDR2 sequences are SGHDT and YYEEEE.

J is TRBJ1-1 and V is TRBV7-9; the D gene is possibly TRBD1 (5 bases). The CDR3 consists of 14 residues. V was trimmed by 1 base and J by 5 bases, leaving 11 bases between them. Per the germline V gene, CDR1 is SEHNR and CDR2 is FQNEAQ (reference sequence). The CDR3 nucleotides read TGTGCCAGCAGCTTAGGCACAGGTTATACTGAAGCTTTCTTT. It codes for CASSLGTGYTEAFF.

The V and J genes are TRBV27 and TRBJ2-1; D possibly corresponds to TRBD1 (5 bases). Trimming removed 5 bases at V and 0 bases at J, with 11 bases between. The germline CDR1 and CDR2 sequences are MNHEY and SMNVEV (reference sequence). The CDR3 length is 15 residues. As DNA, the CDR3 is TGTGCCAGCAGTCTCACAGGTTTCTCCTACAATGAGCAGTTCTTC. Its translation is CASSLTGFSYNEQFF.

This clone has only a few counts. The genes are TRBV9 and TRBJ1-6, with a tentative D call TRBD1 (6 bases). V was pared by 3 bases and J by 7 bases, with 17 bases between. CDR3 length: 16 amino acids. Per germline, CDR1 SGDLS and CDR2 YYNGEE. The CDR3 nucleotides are TGTGCCAGCAGCGCCGAGGACAGCGTGAAGAATTCACCCCTCCACTTT. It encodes CASSAEDSVKNSPLHF.

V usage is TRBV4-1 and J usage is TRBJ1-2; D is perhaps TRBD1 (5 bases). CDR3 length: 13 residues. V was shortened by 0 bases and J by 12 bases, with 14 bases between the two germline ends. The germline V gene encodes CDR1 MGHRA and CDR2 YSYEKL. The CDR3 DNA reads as TGCGCCAGCAGCCAAGATTGGAACAGGCCACACACCTTC. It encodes CASSQDWNRPHTF.

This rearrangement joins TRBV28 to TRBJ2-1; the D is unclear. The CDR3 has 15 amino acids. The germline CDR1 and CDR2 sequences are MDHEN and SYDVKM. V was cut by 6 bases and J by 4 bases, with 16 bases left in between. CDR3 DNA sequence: TGTGCCAGCAGGGGCACGGCCATCCCTTACAATGAGCAGTTCTTC. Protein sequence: CASRGTAIPYNEQFF.

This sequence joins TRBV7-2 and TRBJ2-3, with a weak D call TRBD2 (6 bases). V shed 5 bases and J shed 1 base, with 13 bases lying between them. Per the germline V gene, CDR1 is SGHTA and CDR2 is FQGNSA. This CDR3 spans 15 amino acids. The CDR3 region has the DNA TGTGCCAGCAGCACCATGGGGGGAGGCACAGATACGCAGTATTTT. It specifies CASSTMGGGTDTQYF.

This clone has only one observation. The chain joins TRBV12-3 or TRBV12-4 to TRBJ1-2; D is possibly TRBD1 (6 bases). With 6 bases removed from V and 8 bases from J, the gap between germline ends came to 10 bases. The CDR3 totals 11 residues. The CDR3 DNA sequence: TGTGCCAGCAGACACAGGGAAGGCTACACCTTC. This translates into CASRHREGYTF.

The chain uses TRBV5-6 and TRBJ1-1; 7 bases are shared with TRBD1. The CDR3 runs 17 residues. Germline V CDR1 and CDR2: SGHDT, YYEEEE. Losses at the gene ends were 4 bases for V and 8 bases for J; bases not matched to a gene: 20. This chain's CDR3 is CASSPKLGQESFGEAFF. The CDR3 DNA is TGTGCCAGCAGCCCGAAGCTCGGACAGGAGTCTTTTGGGGAAGCTTTCTTT.

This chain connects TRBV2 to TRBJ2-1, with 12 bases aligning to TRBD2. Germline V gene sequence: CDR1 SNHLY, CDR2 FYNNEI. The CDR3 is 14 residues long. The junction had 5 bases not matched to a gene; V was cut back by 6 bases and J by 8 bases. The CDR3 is CASRPGLAGYEQFF. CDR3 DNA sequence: TGTGCCAGCAGGCCGGGACTAGCGGGCTATGAGCAGTTCTTC.

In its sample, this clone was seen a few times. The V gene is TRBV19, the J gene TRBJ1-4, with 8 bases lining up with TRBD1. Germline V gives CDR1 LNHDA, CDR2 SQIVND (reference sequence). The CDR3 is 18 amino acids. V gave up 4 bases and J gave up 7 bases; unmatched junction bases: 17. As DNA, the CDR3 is TGTGCCAGTAGTACGCGGGACAGGATTTCGTCAGGTCTTGAAAAACTGTTTTTT. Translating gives CASSTRDRISSGLEKLFF.

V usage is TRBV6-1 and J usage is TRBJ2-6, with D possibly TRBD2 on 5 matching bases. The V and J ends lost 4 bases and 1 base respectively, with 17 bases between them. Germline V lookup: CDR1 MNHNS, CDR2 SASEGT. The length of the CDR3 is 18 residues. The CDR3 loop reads CASSARRGLWSGANVLTF. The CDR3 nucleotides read TGTGCCAGCAGTGCCCGTCGCGGGCTTTGGTCTGGGGCCAACGTCCTGACTTTC.

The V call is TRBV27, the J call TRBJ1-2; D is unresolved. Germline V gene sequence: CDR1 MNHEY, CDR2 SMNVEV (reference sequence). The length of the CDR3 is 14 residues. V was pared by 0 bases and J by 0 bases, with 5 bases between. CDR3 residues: CASSLSTANYGYTF. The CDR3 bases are TGTGCCAGCAGTTTATCAACAGCTAACTATGGCTACACCTTC.